This record looks at one TCR beta chain sequence and its context. Its antigen is not identified. The data stem from a study of vaccination effects on CD4 cells after COVID-19. Study overall: As their vaccination, participants received two doses of either BNT162b2 or mRNA-1273. Points from the study as a whole: There was marked clonal contraction among infection- and vaccine-induced clones late after vaccination.

CDR3 length equals 12 residues. Per the germline V gene, CDR1 is SNHLY and CDR2 is FYNNEI. The ends lost 6 bases at V and 14 bases at J; junction bases unmatched: 9. The table came from immunoSEQ multiplex PCR; TCRdb's copy has only in-frame clones and leaves some out. The sample yields tens of thousands of clones, 80% seen once. ViraFEST assay sequencing came after antigen-specific CD4+ T cells were expanded with viral peptide pools. With more than nine days of culture completed, CD4+ T cells were isolated. In the vaccine recipients, nucleocapsid antibodies were negative and there was no prior SARS-CoV-2 infection.

Specimen: CD4+ T cells from PBMCs cultured with SARS-CoV-2 spike peptides, collected before COVID-19 vaccination. This chain joins TRBV2 and TRBJ1-2; 10 positions agree with TRBD1. The receptor was derived from a human donor who received a COVID-19 vaccine. The CDR3 sequence: CASRDPGQGRTF. DNA for the CDR3: TGTGCCAGCAGAGACCCGGGACAGGGGCGGACCTTC.